The 6 T cell receptor beta chains below all came from one sample that was sequenced in a study of blood T cells in healthy people across ages. For the second PCR, which ran for roughly 6 to 12 cycles, a sample-barcoded 5' primer and a J-beta primer mix were used. From the 5' RACE reads, TCRdb called clonotypes with MiXCR, one entry per CDR3 protein. The sample lists almost 550,000 distinct CDR3 sequences; around 24% were seen once. These same data were also listed under a study on T cells of mothers and their children.

Sequencing input: blood. The receptors shown here come from a boy younger than 18 in good health.

A few counts support this clonotype. The chain couples TRBV24-1 to TRBJ2-5; 10 nucleotides match TRBD2. The CDR3 length is 15 residues. Germline V gene data show CDR1 as KGHDR and CDR2 as SFDVKD. The V gene end was trimmed by 3 bases and the J gene end by 5 bases; junction bases not matched to a gene: 5. The CDR3 DNA sequence: TGTGCCACCAGTGATCCATCGGGACTAGCGGAGACCCAGTACTTC. It codes for CATSDPSGLAETQYF.

This clonotype has just a few counts. The chain is built from TRBV27 and TRBJ2-5, with D hard to call. Germline V gives CDR1 MNHEY, CDR2 SMNVEV (reference sequence). V lost 3 bases and J 4 bases, leaving 12 bases between the germline ends. CDR3 length: 14 residues. DNA for the CDR3: TGTGCCAGCAGTTTGAAAGGGTGGGGAGAGACCCAGTACTTC. As protein: CASSLKGWGETQYF.

V is TRBV29-1 and J is TRBJ2-5; D may be TRBD1 (6 bases). Trimming removed 4 bases from V and 4 bases from J, with 10 bases in between. The CDR3 length is 12 residues. Germline CDR1 and CDR2: SQVTM and ANQGSEA. The chain's CDR3 is CSVATGRETQYF. The CDR3 DNA sequence: TGCAGCGTTGCCACAGGGAGAGAGACCCAGTACTTC.

Remarks on this clonotype: One end of the junction does not line up with germline, which may come from a read error. The chain carries TRBV4-1 and TRBJ2-1; no firm D call. The CDR3 has 16 amino acids. CDR1 is MGHRA, CDR2 YSYEKL, per germline. CDR3 DNA sequence: TGCGCCAGCAGCCAAGATGTGGGCGGCTCCTACAATGGGCAGTTCTTC. As protein: CASSQDVGGSYNGQFF.

This clonotype has a handful of counts. The rearrangement joins TRBV20-1 to TRBJ2-5; D ambiguous. The tail of the sequence fits TRBJ2-7 better, so the J call may be wrong. Germline CDR1 is DFQATT and CDR2 is SNEGSKA (reference sequence). The CDR3 totals 14 residues. CDR3 loop: CSATSPMATYEQYF. The DNA of the CDR3 is TGCAGTGCTACTTCCCCAATGGCCACCTACGAGCAGTACTTC.

Worth noting for this clonotype: The junction departs from the called germline gene at one end, perhaps through a read error. This chain joins TRBV7-2 and TRBJ2-5; D is undetermined. Germline loops: CDR1 SGHTA, CDR2 FQGNSA. This CDR3 is 14 amino acids long. The CDR3 spells CASSLVGIQETQYF. DNA for the CDR3: TGTGCCAGCAGTTTAGTGGGGATCCAAGAGACCCAGTACTTC. Full variable domain (remainder filled in from reference TRBV7-2 and TRBJ2-5): GAGVSQSPSNKVTEKGKDVELRCDPISGHTALYWYRQSLGQGLEFLIYFQGNSAPDKSGLPSDRFSAERTGGSVSTLTIQRTQQEDSAVYLCASSLVGIQETQYFGPGTRLLVL.